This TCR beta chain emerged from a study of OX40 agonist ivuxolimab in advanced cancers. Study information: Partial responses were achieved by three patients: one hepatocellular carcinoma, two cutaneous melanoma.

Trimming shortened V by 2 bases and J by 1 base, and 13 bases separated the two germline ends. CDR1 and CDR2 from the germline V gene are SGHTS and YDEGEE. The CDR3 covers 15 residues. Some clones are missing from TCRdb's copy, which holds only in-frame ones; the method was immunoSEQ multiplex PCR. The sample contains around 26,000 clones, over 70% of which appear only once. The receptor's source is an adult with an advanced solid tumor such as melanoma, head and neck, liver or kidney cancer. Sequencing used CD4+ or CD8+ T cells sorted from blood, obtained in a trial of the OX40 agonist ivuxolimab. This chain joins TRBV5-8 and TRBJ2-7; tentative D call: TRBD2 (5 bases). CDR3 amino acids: CASSFAGGLSYEQYF. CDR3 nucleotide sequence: TGTGCCAGCAGCTTCGCGGGCGGGTTATCCTACGAGCAGTACTTC.